Detailed here is one T cell receptor (beta chain). What it binds is unknown. It was with a sample-barcoded 5' primer and a J-beta primer mix that a second PCR of roughly 7 to 12 cycles was run. Using its own MiXCR run on the 5' RACE reads, TCRdb lists one record per CDR3 protein. This sample yields about 930,000 distinct CDR3 sequences, of which about 28% are seen a single time; roughly a tenth belongs to the top ten. Trimming pared 3 bases from V and 6 bases from J, leaving 11 bases between. Germline V CDR1 and CDR2: SQVTM, ANQGSEA. The CDR3 totals 12 residues. The data were taken from a study of blood T cells in healthy people across ages. Study outcomes and limitations: It was the long-lived donors that had more naive CD4+ cells and higher diversity than aged donors.

This same sample was also part of a study on T cells of mothers and their children. From that report: Clones that were microchimeric and persistent were not detected among T cells.

The clonotype comes from a woman aged 40 to 50 in good health. Input material: blood. The rearrangement joins TRBV29-1 to TRBJ2-5; TRBD1 is a possible D gene (6 bases). The CDR3 loop reads CSVDRGQKTQYF. As DNA, the CDR3 is TGCAGCGTTGACAGGGGCCAGAAGACCCAGTACTTC.